This entry lists 12 T cell receptor beta chains sequenced from one sample in a study of cytomegalovirus exposure and HLA in healthy donors. Use of 60 Vbeta and 13 Jbeta primers characterized the PCR. The method was immunoSEQ multiplex PCR; TCRdb's version includes in-frame clones alone and lacks a portion of them. This sample's clone table lists more than 75,000 clones. The sequenced sample consisted of PBMCs. The origin of the receptors is a man between 45 and 60 years old in good health and CMV-seropositive.

The chain couples TRBV4-3 to TRBJ2-2; the match to TRBD1 covers 7 bases. With 1 base clipped from V and 1 base from J, the junction kept 3 bases outside the gene matches. This CDR3 comprises 16 residues. Germline V lookup: CDR1 LGHNA, CDR2 YSLEER. The CDR3 here is CASSQGQGMNTGELFF. The DNA of the CDR3 is TGCGCCAGCAGCCAAGGACAGGGTATGAACACCGGGGAGCTGTTTTTT.

The rearrangement uses TRBV28 and TRBJ1-1; TRBD1 matches at 7 bases. The V gene's germline CDR1 is MDHEN and CDR2 SYDVKM. There are 13 residues in the CDR3. V gave up 2 bases and J gave up 11 bases; unmatched junction bases: 8. The CDR3 DNA is TGTGCCAGCAGTTTAGTTCAGGGACAGACGGCTTTCTTT. Translation: CASSLVQGQTAFF.

The chain recombines TRBV7-9 with TRBJ2-5; tentative D call: TRBD2 (6 bases). Trimming cost V 4 bases and J 2 bases, with 14 bases left between them. Germline CDR1 is SEHNR and CDR2 is FQNEAQ (reference sequence). The CDR3 sequence is 15 residues long. The CDR3 here is CASSSNAGGQETQYF. DNA of the CDR3: TGTGCCAGCAGCTCTAACGCCGGGGGACAAGAGACCCAGTACTTC.

The chain combines TRBV30 with TRBJ2-2; D gene ambiguous. Germline loops: CDR1 GTSNPN, CDR2 SVGIG (reference sequence). Trimming removed 5 bases from V and 5 bases from J, with 12 bases in between. The CDR3 length is 13 residues. The CDR3 nucleotides read TGTGCCTGGGAGGTACTCGCGACCGGGGAGCTGTTTTTT. This translates into CAWEVLATGELFF. The full variable domain, rest sourced from reference TRBV30 and TRBJ2-2, is SQTIHQWPATLVQPVGSPLSLECTVEGTSNPNLYWYRQAAGRGLQLLFYSVGIGQISSEVPQNLSASRPQDRQFILSSKKLLLSDSGFYLCAWEVLATGELFFGEGSRLTVL.

This rearrangement joins TRBV15 to TRBJ2-7; D is perhaps TRBD1 (6 bases). The CDR3 has 17 amino acids. CDR1 LNHNV and CDR2 YYDKDF come from the germline V gene (reference sequence). The germline V and J ends were trimmed by 0 bases and 6 bases, with 21 bases remaining between them. The CDR3 protein is CATSRDKIWGLAGEQYF. The CDR3 region has the DNA TGTGCCACCAGCAGAGATAAGATTTGGGGGCTAGCAGGCGAGCAGTACTTC.

The genes are TRBV30 and TRBJ1-1; tentatively, D is TRBD1 (6 bases). V was pared by 4 bases and J by 10 bases, with 16 bases between. The CDR3 is 12 amino acids. CDR1 GTSNPN and CDR2 SVGIG come from the germline V gene (reference sequence). This chain's CDR3 is CAWTWGGPGAFF. The CDR3 DNA follows: TGTGCCTGGACCTGGGGGGGCCCCGGAGCTTTCTTT.

This rearrangement joins TRBV7-2 to TRBJ1-2, with D uncertain. V shed 5 bases and J shed 5 bases, with 9 bases lying between them. The CDR3 has 12 residues. The V gene's germline CDR1 is SGHTA and CDR2 FQGNSA. Here the CDR3 DNA reads TGTGCCAGCAGCCCAGAAGCGTATGGCTACACCTTC. Amino acids: CASSPEAYGYTF. The whole variable domain, remainder taken from reference TRBV7-2 and TRBJ1-2, is GAGVSQSPSNKVTEKGKDVELRCDPISGHTALYWYRQSLGQGLEFLIYFQGNSAPDKSGLPSDRFSAERTGGSVSTLTIQRTQQEDSAVYLCASSPEAYGYTFGSGTRLTVV.

The genes are TRBV20-1 and TRBJ2-1; no clear D gene. CDR1 DFQATT and CDR2 SNEGSKA come from the germline V gene (reference sequence). CDR3 length: 11 residues. V was cut by 7 bases and J by 4 bases, with 8 bases left in between. CDR3 region: CSGAGYNEQFF. The CDR3 nucleotides are TGCAGTGGGGCCGGATACAATGAGCAGTTCTTC.

The chain has TRBV14 and TRBJ2-2; D uncertain. The germline V gene encodes CDR1 SGHDN and CDR2 FVKESK. The CDR3 covers 14 residues. Trimming took off 1 base at V and 4 bases at J, with 7 bases between the two ends. The CDR3 loop is CASSQGWATGELFF. The CDR3 DNA reads as TGTGCCAGCAGCCAAGGCTGGGCCACCGGGGAGCTGTTTTTT.

The gene calls are TRBV14 and TRBJ2-1; 7 bases agree with TRBD2. V was pared by 1 base and J by 4 bases, with 7 bases of the junction left unmatched. The CDR3 is made up of 16 amino acids. Germline CDR1 SGHDN, CDR2 FVKESK. CDR3: CASSQGLAGLYNEQFF. The CDR3, as DNA: TGTGCCAGCAGCCAAGGGTTAGCGGGCCTTTACAATGAGCAGTTCTTC. Based on the CDR3 plus reference TRBV14 and TRBJ2-1, the full variable domain is EAGVTQFPSHSVIEKGQTVTLRCDPISGHDNLYWYRRVMGKEIKFLLHFVKESKQDESGMPNNRFLAERTGGTYSTLKVQPAELEDSGVYFCASSQGLAGLYNEQFFGPGTRLTVL.

The chain combines TRBV4-1 with TRBJ2-1, with 9 bases aligning to TRBD2. With 1 base clipped from V and 5 bases from J, the junction kept 9 bases outside the gene matches. CDR3 length: 17 residues. Germline CDR1 is MGHRA and CDR2 is YSYEKL. The CDR3 is CASSQGLRGGPDNEQFF. In DNA form, the CDR3 reads TGCGCCAGCAGCCAAGGTCTGCGGGGGGGCCCCGACAATGAGCAGTTCTTC.

V usage is TRBV25-1 and J usage is TRBJ2-2; tentatively, D is TRBD2 (7 bases). The CDR3 runs to 18 residues. V was clipped by 2 bases and J by 5 bases, with 21 bases between them. Germline CDR1 MGHDK, CDR2 SYGVNS. DNA of the CDR3: TGTGCCAGCAGTGAAAGGTGGGAGGGGGGCGAGAGGACCGGGGAGCTGTTTTTT. It specifies CASSERWEGGERTGELFF.